This T cell receptor (beta chain) was recorded in a study of cytomegalovirus exposure and HLA in healthy donors. The CDR3 runs to 11 residues. Germline CDR1 and CDR2: GTSNPN and SVGIG (reference sequence). V shed 0 bases and J shed 13 bases, with 12 bases lying between them. Each of the donors was a healthy bone marrow donor. It was with 60 Vbeta and 13 Jbeta primers that the PCR ran. Original processing methods: Approximately 11 million of 65 million to 95 million unique TCR beta chains were shared, per a later count. The table came from immunoSEQ multiplex PCR; TCRdb's copy has only in-frame clones and leaves some out. The V and J calls and the clone size are those of that table, but D and trimming were determined from the DNA. In the table there are around 300,000 clones, around 90% of which are singletons.

The sequencing input was PBMCs. This sequence joins TRBV30 and TRBJ2-5; TRBD2 is a possible D gene (6 bases). The TCR originated in a woman under 30 in good health and CMV-seronegative. The CDR3 nucleotides are TGTGCCTGGAGTGTATCGGGGGTCCTGTACTTC. Amino acid sequence: CAWSVSGVLYF.